Listed below are T cell receptor beta chains from one sample, sequenced in a study of T cells in Graves' hyperthyroidism and ophthalmopathy. TCRdb itself ran the multiplex PCR reads through MiXCR, one entry per CDR3 protein. The table includes 550,000 to 700,000 distinct CDR3 sequences, about 43% detected once. Input material: peripheral blood or thyroid tissue (not recorded which). The receptors were sampled from an adult woman with Graves' disease, either hyperthyroidism or ophthalmopathy (not recorded which). Both conserved end residues are part of each CDR3. Each record gives: V gene, CDR3 length, J gene, CDR3 protein.

TRBV18	13	TRBJ2-5	CASSPSIKETQYF
TRBV4-1	15	TRBJ2-7	CASSQTGDTSYEQYF
TRBV9	14	TRBJ2-1	CASSQPGLATEKLF
TRBV12-3/TRBV12-4	16	TRBJ1-5	CASSFGAEPGGQPQHF
TRBV2	11	TRBJ2-7	CASSTSVEQYF
TRBV12-5	16	TRBJ2-6	CASGYLTNSGANVLTF
TRBV13	15	TRBJ2-3	CATSDTGQSTDTQYF
TRBV3-1	13	TRBJ1-1	CASRPSRDSKAFF
TRBV27	15	TRBJ1-6	CASSFRQGFLSPLHF
TRBV7-8	15	TRBJ2-5	CASSVELGEQETQYF
TRBV2	14	TRBJ1-5	CASRRQGENQPQHF
TRBV24-1	15	TRBJ2-6	CATSDWGTGANVLTF
TRBV7-9	18	TRBJ1-1	CASSPDSRSYERVVEAFF
TRBV28	15	TRBJ1-1	CASSPLATGINEAFF
TRBV7-2	14	TRBJ2-5	CASSRTWGGETQYF
TRBV7-8	12	TRBJ2-2	CASSLREGELFF
TRBV2	13	TRBJ1-1	CASIRGWRTEAFF
TRBV27	14	TRBJ1-6	CASGQRDGGSPLHF
TRBV7-9	13	TRBJ1-4	CASSLQSGGKLFF
TRBV7-3	13	TRBJ1-2	CASSLRQGGGYTF
TRBV6-4	15	TRBJ1-1	CASSRSAGGMAEAFF
TRBV10-3	15	TRBJ2-7	CAIRTTSGRLNEQYF
TRBV24-1	15	TRBJ2-7	CATSDSSRENYEQYF
TRBV3-1	13	TRBJ1-5	CASSLKGVQPQHF
TRBV20-1	13	TRBJ2-2	CSARVSGSGELFF
TRBV19	16	TRBJ2-6	CASSSQGSTGANVLTF
TRBV11-2	15	TRBJ2-5	CASSARQRGQETQYF
TRBV4-1	15	TRBJ1-5	CASSGQGHSNQPQHF
TRBV19	16	TRBJ2-6	CASSTRGIAGANVLTF
TRBV2	14	TRBJ2-7	CASRGPGVLYEQYF
TRBV29-1	16	TRBJ2-2	CSVEGLAETRTGELFF
TRBV25-1	15	TRBJ1-2	CASSDWGRPVYGYTF
TRBV28	13	TRBJ1-1	CASTDTLNTEAFF
TRBV5-1	16	TRBJ1-5	CASSQAGENGNQPQHF
TRBV5-1	16	TRBJ1-3	CASSSNAVESGNTIYF
TRBV4-1	15	TRBJ1-6	CASRPWGAGPQRVHF
TRBV4-2	16	TRBJ1-2	CASSQPWTSLRYGYTF
TRBV7-9	18	TRBJ2-2	CASSFLVVADQNTGELFF
TRBV12-3/TRBV12-4	14	TRBJ2-5	CASSPQGLLETQYF
TRBV4-1	14	TRBJ2-5	CASSQVTEKETQYF
TRBV27	13	TRBJ2-5	CASSKTSWGTQYF
TRBV9	13	TRBJ1-4	CASSGSNTEKLFF
TRBV6-6	11	TRBJ1-5	CASGVRQPQHF
TRBV27	18	TRBJ2-6	CAISVLSGRGTGGNVLTF
TRBV2	16	TRBJ1-4	CASILAPRQSNEKLFF
TRBV4-1	14	TRBJ2-7	CASSHSGEWYEQYF
TRBV19	14	TRBJ1-1	CASSHTGAPYEALF
TRBV5-1	15	TRBJ1-5	CASRPGWWGNQPQHF
TRBV6-6	15	TRBJ2-7	CASSYGDYSSYEQYF
TRBV5-4	16	TRBJ2-2	CASSSRGLDNVGELFF
TRBV29-1	11	TRBJ1-2	CSVEAGSGYTF
TRBV12-3/TRBV12-4	17	TRBJ1-1	CASNAYPPGGKNTEAFF
TRBV29-1	13	TRBJ1-4	CSGEGTGREKLFF
TRBV12-3/TRBV12-4	13	TRBJ1-1	CAGRGPSNTEAFF
TRBV5-1	16	TRBJ2-2	CASSFSGRAATGELFF
TRBV10-3	12	TRBJ1-2	CAISDPGGGYTF
TRBV10-3	11	TRBJ2-7	CAISQVYEQYF
TRBV24-1	13	TRBJ2-3	CATSDSDRVPQYF
TRBV10-3	12	TRBJ2-7	CATGLAGNEQYF
TRBV7-6	14	TRBJ1-6	CASSLPGGNSPLHF